A selection of T cell receptor beta chains follows, all from one sample in a study of lymphopenia after photon versus proton radiotherapy. Sequencing was performed with immunoSEQ multiplex PCR; in TCRdb, only in-frame clones are kept and a portion is missing. The sample holds some 27,000 clones, roughly 90% seen once. The specimen comprised peripheral blood, sampled from a patient treated with photon-based radiotherapy. The source of these receptors is a man in his fifties or sixties with gastric cancer. Both conserved end residues are part of each CDR3. Each record gives: V gene, J gene, D gene, clone size, CDR3 DNA, CDR3 protein. The D gene is left open where the match is weak. Some rows have no size entry. The others give once, few or many, or a class for an expanded clone.

>TRBV10-1|TRBJ1-6|TRBD1|few
TGCGCCAGCAGTGCAGGACAGGGACCGAATTCACCCCTCCACTTT
CASSAGQGPNSPLHF
>TRBV7-6|TRBJ2-1|-|-
TGTGCCAGCAGCTTAGGGGGGCCCCCTACCAATGAGCAGTTCTTC
CASSLGGPPTNEQFF
>TRBV7-2|TRBJ2-1|TRBD2|-
TGTGCCAGCAGCACTAGCGGGGACTCCTACAATGAGCAGTTCTTC
CASSTSGDSYNEQFF
>TRBV4-3|TRBJ1-5|-|-
TGCGCCAGCAGCCAAGATTTAGAGAACGGGGTTTATAGCAATCAGCCCCAGCATTTT
CASSQDLENGVYSNQPQHF
>TRBV29-1|TRBJ1-6|-|few
TGCAGCGTTAAACGCTCCGATAATTCACCCCTCCACTTT
CSVKRSDNSPLHF
>TRBV5-8|TRBJ2-6|-|-
TGTGCCAGCAGCCGTCTAAGCTCTGGGGCCAACGTCCTGACTTTC
CASSRLSSGANVLTF
>TRBV5-1|TRBJ1-6|-|few
TGCGCCAGCAGCCCTCAGGCCTGGGGGTCACCCCTCCACTTT
CASSPQAWGSPLHF
>TRBV4-3|TRBJ2-5|-|-
TGCGCCAGCAGCCAAGAAAGGTATGGGGAGACCCAGTACTTC
CASSQERYGETQYF
>TRBV30|TRBJ1-6|-|-
TGTGCCTGGAGTGTACCGTCGGGATTCAGTTCACCCCTCCACTTT
CAWSVPSGFSSPLHF
>TRBV29-1|TRBJ2-5|-|-
TGCAGCTTCCAGGGGTTTCAAGAGACCCAGTACTTC
CSFQGFQETQYF